Following are 15 T cell receptor beta chains from one sample sequenced in a study of shared clonotypes between healthy human individuals. Sequenced by immunoSEQ multiplex PCR; TCRdb stores in-frame clones only, minus some. Of around 580,000 clones listed, 98% are singletons. Positively selected for CCR7, the CD45RO-negative cells used as naive CD8 cells excluded terminally differentiated effector memory CD45RA+ cells. Sequenced material: naive CD8+ T cells sorted from blood. The source of these receptors is a man younger than 45 in good health.

The chain uses TRBV5-5 and TRBJ2-3; D assignment may be TRBD1 or TRBD2 (5 bases each). CDR1 SGHKS and CDR2 YYEKEE come from the germline V gene (reference sequence). V lost 4 bases and J lost 2, with 14 bases in between. This CDR3 contains 15 residues. Here the CDR3 DNA reads TGTGCCAGCAGCCTTCCAGTGGGGACCACAGATACGCAGTATTTT. It codes for CASSLPVGTTDTQYF. The full variable domain, completed using reference TRBV5-5 and TRBJ2-3, is DAGVTQSPTHLIKTRGQQVTLRCSPISGHKSVSWYQQVLGQGPQFIFQYYEKEERGRGNFPDRFSARQFPNYSSELNVNALLLGDSALYLCASSLPVGTTDTQYFGPGTRLTVL.

A few counts support this clone. V usage is TRBV7-8 and J usage is TRBJ2-1, with D perhaps matching TRBD1 (6 bases). This CDR3 has 16 amino acids. CDR1 is SGHVS, CDR2 FQNEAQ, per germline. The V gene lost 4 bases and the J gene lost 0 bases, with 13 bases spanning the gap. The CDR3 is CASSSRQASSYNEQFF. The DNA for the CDR3 is TGTGCCAGCAGCTCCCGACAGGCGAGCTCCTACAATGAGCAGTTCTTC.

The chain joins TRBV9 to TRBJ2-1; TRBD1 might be the D (5 bases). The CDR3 totals 14 residues. Trimming took 5 bases from V and 5 from J, leaving 14 bases between them. Germline V lookup: CDR1 SGDLS, CDR2 YYNGEE. The CDR3: CASRDIGRNNEQFF. The CDR3 bases are TGTGCCAGCAGGGACATCGGACGGAACAATGAGCAGTTCTTC.

This chain links TRBV5-1 with TRBJ1-3; 9 nucleotides line up with TRBD1. The CDR3 extends over 15 amino acids. Per the germline V gene, CDR1 is SGHRS and CDR2 is YFSETQ. Trimming removed 3 bases from V and 2 bases from J; junction bases left unmatched: 3. The CDR3 nucleotides read TGCGCCAGCAGCTCGGACAGGGGAACTGGAAACACCATATATTTT. Translation: CASSSDRGTGNTIYF.

The gene calls are TRBV11-3 and TRBJ2-3; D is ambiguous. The length of the CDR3 is 13 residues. Trimming removed 7 bases at V and 1 base at J, with 9 bases between. Germline CDR1 is SGHNT and CDR2 is YENEEA. In DNA, the CDR3 is TGTGCCAGCAAGGGTAGGGGCACAGATACGCAGTATTTT. This translates into CASKGRGTDTQYF.

The chain joins TRBV5-1 to TRBJ2-2; D is unresolved. Germline values: CDR1 SGHRS, CDR2 YFSETQ. CDR3 length: 13 amino acids. The V end was cut by 0 bases, the J end by 6 bases, with 6 bases between. The CDR3 nucleotides are TGCGCCAGCAGCTTGGATAGCCCCGGGGAGCTGTTTTTT. Translated, it gives CASSLDSPGELFF. Variable domain in full (rest from reference TRBV5-1 and TRBJ2-2): KAGVTQTPRYLIKTRGQQVTLSCSPISGHRSVSWYQQTPGQGLQFLFEYFSETQRNKGNFPGRFSGRQFSNSRSEMNVSTLELGDSALYLCASSLDSPGELFFGEGSRLTVL.

The chain recombines TRBV28 with TRBJ2-5, with D perhaps assigned TRBD1 or TRBD2 (5 bases each). The V end was cut by 8 bases, the J end by 2 bases, with 18 bases between. This CDR3 has 15 amino acids. Germline loops: CDR1 MDHEN, CDR2 SYDVKM. The CDR3 DNA reads as TGTGCCAGCTCTCTTGGTCCCTGGGGGCAAGAGACCCAGTACTTC. It codes for CASSLGPWGQETQYF.

The V gene is TRBV27, the J gene TRBJ2-3, with 7 bases aligning to TRBD2. This CDR3 is built from 15 residues. Germline assignment: CDR1 MNHEY and CDR2 SMNVEV (reference sequence). V trimming: 3 bases; J trimming: 3 bases; junction bases outside the gene matches: 6. The CDR3 DNA is TGTGCCAGCAGTTTTACGACTAGCTCTACAGATACGCAGTATTTT. It codes for CASSFTTSSTDTQYF.

J is TRBJ2-7 and V is TRBV28; TRBD1 matches 9 bases. V gave up 2 bases and J gave up 7 bases; unmatched junction bases: 15. This CDR3 is built from 17 residues. The germline gives CDR1 MDHEN, CDR2 SYDVKM. The CDR3 nucleotides are TGTGCCAGCAGTTTAACCACAGGGGGCCCACCGCCGTATGAGCAGTACTTC. Its protein is CASSLTTGGPPPYEQYF.

The count of this clone is one. The V call is TRBV4-1, the J call TRBJ2-7; TRBD1 might be the D (5 bases). Trimming cost V 4 bases and J 3 bases, with 16 bases left between them. Per the germline V gene, CDR1 is MGHRA and CDR2 is YSYEKL. The CDR3 consists of 15 residues. DNA of the CDR3: TGCGCCAGCAGCCCACATCAGACAGTCGTCTACGAGCAGTACTTC. Protein product: CASSPHQTVVYEQYF.

This sequence joins TRBV9 and TRBJ2-3; 7 bases are a match to TRBD2. Trimming removed 0 bases from V and 1 base from J; junction bases left unmatched: 20. In germline, CDR1 is SGDLS, CDR2 YYNGEE. CDR3 length equals 21 residues. CDR3 residues: CASSVGVWRESTLPGTDTQYF. The CDR3 bases are TGTGCCAGCAGCGTAGGAGTGTGGCGGGAGTCGACCTTGCCTGGCACAGATACGCAGTATTTT.

This clone appeared a single time. The sample carries other DNA sequences with the same CDR3. The chain joins TRBV28 to TRBJ2-1; 9 positions match TRBD2. This CDR3 contains 15 residues. V lost 6 bases and J lost 7; bases outside the gene matches: 10. CDR1 and CDR2 from the germline V gene are MDHEN and SYDVKM. The CDR3 region has the DNA TGTGCCAGCAGCCCGGGGCTAGCGGGAATTAATGAGCAGTTCTTC. Translated, it gives CASSPGLAGINEQFF.

The gene calls are TRBV4-1 and TRBJ2-5; D unresolved. This CDR3 has 16 residues. Between the trimmed V and J ends, which lost 1 base and 0 bases, there was a span of 12 bases. Germline assignment: CDR1 MGHRA and CDR2 YSYEKL. The CDR3 sequence: CASSQASTTDQETQYF. The CDR3 bases are TGCGCCAGCAGCCAAGCGTCCACCACAGACCAAGAGACCCAGTACTTC.

This rearrangement joins TRBV11-2 to TRBJ2-3; 9 nucleotides match TRBD1. Germline V gene data show CDR1 as SGHAT and CDR2 as FQNNGV. J gave up 2 bases and V 6 bases, and 12 bases lay outside the gene matches. The CDR3 spans 17 residues. CDR3 bases: TGTGCCAGCAGGGCCGGGACAGGGCCTTTATCCACAGATACGCAGTATTTT. Translation: CASRAGTGPLSTDTQYF.

This chain links TRBV6-5 with TRBJ2-5; TRBD1 matches at 9 bases. Germline CDR1 is MNHEY and CDR2 is SVGAGI. J gave up 5 bases and V 2 bases, and 6 bases lay outside the gene matches. This CDR3 has 15 residues. The CDR3 spells CASSYRDRDPETQYF. The CDR3 DNA follows: TGTGCCAGCAGTTACCGGGACAGGGATCCGGAGACCCAGTACTTC.